This T cell receptor beta chain appears in the sequencing data of a study of blood T cell repertoires in COVID-19. Overall study: All recovered Cohort 3 donors got two negative PCRs, got clearance, or saw symptom resolution.

Generated by immunoSEQ multiplex PCR, the TCRdb table keeps only in-frame clones and is missing some. The sample includes about 360,000 clones, around 87% seen only once; the top ten take approximately 1.9%. The CDR3 has 14 residues. Germline values: CDR1 GTSNPN, CDR2 SVGIG (reference sequence). V was shortened by 3 bases and J by 6 bases, with 15 bases between the two germline ends. This clonotype originated in a man between 40 and 49 years old in a cohort exposed to, infected with or recovered from COVID-19 (not recorded which). The chain is built from TRBV30 and TRBJ1-5, with D perhaps matching TRBD1 (5 bases). Sequenced input: PBMCs or T cells enriched from blood (not recorded which). The CDR3 DNA reads TGTGCCTGGAGCGGGGGGGGATGGATTCAGCCCCAGCATTTT. Translating gives CAWSGGGWIQPQHF.